Described below is a single TCR beta chain sequence and its context. The sample comes from a study of T-cell reconstitution after alpha-beta-depleted transplantation in children. This CDR3 comprises 15 residues. Trimming removed 4 bases from V and 5 bases from J, with 17 bases in between. Per germline, CDR1 SGHVS and CDR2 FQNEAQ. TCRbeta library preparation incorporated unique molecular identifiers. TCRdb re-called the PCR reads through MiXCR, storing one row per CDR3 protein. The table has 230,000 or so distinct CDR3 sequences, more than 10% seen once; the top ten hold 2% to 3%. This receptor was obtained from a human donor who donated a stem cell graft to a child with acute lymphoblastic leukemia. The material was PBMCs from the stem cell graft donor, obtained from the stem cell graft. The rearrangement links TRBV7-8 to TRBJ2-5, with a tentative D call TRBD2 (7 bases). The CDR3 here is CASSSSLGGEETQYF. The DNA for the CDR3 is TGTGCCAGCAGCTCCAGTTTAGGGGGGGAGGAGACCCAGTACTTC.